The 20 T cell receptor beta chains reported below all come from one sample, sequenced in a study of breast tumors, draining lymph nodes, adjacent tissues. A single record per CDR3 protein comes from TCRdb applying MiXCR to the multiplex PCR reads. The sample gives 200,000 to 300,000 distinct CDR3 sequences, about 33% of which show up once; over 0.95% is in the top ten. Samples came from axillary lymph nodes draining the breast cancer. The sample taken for sequencing was axillary lymph node tissue. All receptors come from a female donor with breast cancer. Some clones in this sample may be carry-over from other donors' samples.

The V and J genes are TRBV6-2 or TRBV6-3 and TRBJ2-3; 13 bases fit TRBD2. The CDR3 spans 18 residues. Germline trimming cut 0 bases from V and 3 bases from J; bases unmatched to any gene: 6. Germline values: CDR1 MNHEY, CDR2 SVGEGT. The CDR3 nucleotides are TGTGCCAGCAGTTACTCGTGGACTAGCGGGAGAATGACAGATACGCAGTATTTT. It translates to CASSYSWTSGRMTDTQYF.

There are many counts of this clonotype. The J gene is TRBJ2-1, the V gene TRBV20-1; no clear D. V lost 3 bases, J lost 2 bases, and 5 bases lay in between. This CDR3 contains 12 residues. Germline values: CDR1 DFQATT, CDR2 SNEGSKA (reference sequence). CDR3: CSASITYNEQFF. The CDR3 bases are TGCAGTGCTAGTATCACCTACAATGAGCAGTTCTTC.

This clonotype has ten or more counts. The chain uses TRBV20-1 and TRBJ1-5; D is uncertain. This CDR3 has 16 amino acids. CDR1 is DFQATT and CDR2 is SNEGSKA in the germline V gene (reference sequence). V was clipped by 3 bases and J by 1 base, with 16 bases between them. The CDR3 sequence is CSAREKDFWSNQPQHF. The CDR3 region has the DNA TGCAGTGCTAGGGAAAAGGACTTCTGGAGCAATCAGCCCCAGCATTTT.

This clonotype was counted a single time. The chain combines TRBV20-1 with TRBJ2-1, with TRBD2 matching 9 bases. V shed 0 bases and J 4 bases; nucleotides not matched to a gene: 4. Germline CDR1 is DFQATT and CDR2 is SNEGSKA (reference sequence). There are 15 residues in the CDR3. The CDR3: CSARDGLANYNEQFF. The CDR3 DNA is TGCAGTGCTAGAGATGGACTAGCGAATTACAATGAGCAGTTCTTC.

Turning to this clonotype: A read error may account for a junction end that differs from germline. J is TRBJ2-3 and V is TRBV10-2; tentatively, D is TRBD1 (6 bases). The germline gives CDR1 WSHSY, CDR2 SAAADI. The CDR3 has 16 residues. CDR3 loop: CTSNTPGHPEVDTRYF. CDR3 nucleotides: TGCACCAGCAATACGCCGGGACATCCCGAGGTAGATACGCGGTATTTT.

Regarding this clonotype: A single base separates this from a much larger clone, so it may be a read error. The chain uses TRBV12-5 and TRBJ2-7; TRBD2 might be the D (5 bases). With 11 bases removed from V and 0 bases from J, the gap between germline ends came to 17 bases. Germline CDR1 is LGHNT and CDR2 is FRNRAP. The CDR3 covers 14 residues. In nucleotides, the CDR3 is TGTGCTGGTGCTTTGTCGGGGAACTCCTACGAGCAGTACTTC. This translates into CAGALSGNSYEQYF. Looking up the rest from reference TRBV12-5 and TRBJ2-7 gives the full variable domain: DARVTQTPRHKVTEMGQEVTMRCQPILGHNTVFWYRQTMMQGLELLAYFRNRAPLDDSGMPKDRFSAEMPDATLATLKIQPSEPRDSAVYFCAGALSGNSYEQYFGPGTRLTVT.

A remark on this clonotype: The DNA is left out, because the CDR3 cannot be placed on it with certainty; the CDR3 is given as TCRdb lists it. This chain uses TRBV2 with TRBJ2-2; no DNA check was done on the table's D call, TRBD2. CDR1 and CDR2 (germline): SNHLY, FYNNEI. Inclusive of both ends, the CDR3 amounts to 19 amino acids. CDR3 sequence reads: CASTGLAKHNEQFFGELFF.

Many counts were recorded for this clonotype. This sequence joins TRBV19 and TRBJ2-7, with 9 bases aligning to TRBD2. In germline, CDR1 is LNHDA, CDR2 SQIVND (reference sequence). This CDR3 contains 16 residues. V shed 6 bases and J 1 base; nucleotides not matched to a gene: 10. The CDR3 sequence is CASRQIAGEGSYEQYF. CDR3 DNA: TGTGCCAGTAGGCAGATAGCGGGAGAGGGATCCTACGAGCAGTACTTC.

This clonotype was recorded many times. The chain recombines TRBV11-2 with TRBJ2-2; no clear D. This CDR3 has 14 residues. The germline V and J ends were trimmed by 4 bases and 4 bases, with 10 bases remaining between them. The germline CDR1 and CDR2 sequences are SGHAT and FQNNGV. In DNA form, the CDR3 reads TGTGCCAGCAGCTGGGGTTTTAGCACCGGGGAGCTGTTTTTT. Translated, it gives CASSWGFSTGELFF.

The chain joins TRBV2 to TRBJ1-5; D is perhaps TRBD1 (6 bases). The V end lost 9 bases, the J end lost 11 bases, and 14 bases lay between the germline ends. In germline, CDR1 is SNHLY, CDR2 FYNNEI. This CDR3 comprises 11 residues. This chain's CDR3 is CARTGQETQHF. In DNA form, the CDR3 reads TGTGCCAGGACAGGACAAGAGACCCAGCATTTT.

V and J are TRBV20-1 and TRBJ2-3; a possible D gene is TRBD1 (5 bases). In germline, CDR1 is DFQATT, CDR2 SNEGSKA (reference sequence). This CDR3 region has 16 residues. The CDR3 is CSANPFNRQSTDTQYF. The DNA for the CDR3 is TGCAGCGCCAACCCCTTTAACAGACAGAGCACAGATACGCAGTATTTT.

At least ten counts were recorded for this clonotype. This chain links TRBV4-3 with TRBJ2-7, with 7 nucleotides matching TRBD2. Germline V gene lookup returns CDR1 LGHNA and CDR2 YSLEER. V shed 1 base and J 0 bases; nucleotides not matched to a gene: 9. The CDR3 is 17 amino acids. The CDR3 protein is CASSQGGGASGSYEQYF. CDR3 DNA: TGCGCCAGCAGCCAAGGAGGTGGGGCTAGCGGCTCCTACGAGCAGTACTTC.

This clonotype was counted at least ten times. The genes are TRBV10-2 and TRBJ1-2; perhaps TRBD1 as D (5 bases). The germline CDR1 and CDR2 sequences are WSHSY and SAAADI. The CDR3 extends over 15 amino acids. Trimming took 5 bases from V and 4 from J, leaving 17 bases between them. CDR3 amino acids: CASSSDRTGTYGYTF. The CDR3, as DNA: TGCGCCAGCAGTTCTGACAGAACCGGCACCTATGGCTACACCTTC.

This clonotype was recorded at least ten times. The V call is TRBV4-1, the J call TRBJ2-3, with D perhaps matching TRBD2 (5 bases). CDR1 and CDR2 from the germline V gene are MGHRA and YSYEKL. V was shortened by 1 base and J by 4 bases, with 12 bases between the two germline ends. The CDR3 covers 15 residues. CDR3 amino acids: CASSQAGQRPDTQYF. For the CDR3, the DNA is TGCGCCAGCAGCCAAGCAGGCCAGCGGCCAGATACGCAGTATTTT.

This clonotype has only a few counts. A much larger clone differs by one base, so this may be a read error. The rearrangement uses TRBV12-3 or TRBV12-4 and TRBJ1-5; D is ambiguous. The CDR3 totals 14 residues. The V gene lost 3 bases and the J gene lost 5 bases, with 11 bases spanning the gap. CDR3 DNA: TGTGCCAGCAGTTTCCATACGGCGGATCAGCCCCAGCATTTT. It encodes CASSFHTADQPQHF.

This clonotype was detected many times. V usage is TRBV20-1 and J usage is TRBJ2-6; D is undetermined. The germline V gene has CDR1 DFQATT and CDR2 SNEGSKA (reference sequence). There are 14 residues in the CDR3. Trimming took off 1 base at V and 4 bases at J, with 8 bases between the two ends. The CDR3 nucleotides are TGCAGTGCTAGAGTAGCATCCGGGGCCAACGTCCTGACTTTC. Amino acid sequence: CSARVASGANVLTF.

The V and J genes are TRBV12-3 or TRBV12-4 and TRBJ2-6; the D call may be TRBD1 or TRBD2 (6 bases each). V was pared by 7 bases and J by 4 bases, with 17 bases between. There are 16 residues in the CDR3. The CDR3 sequence: CASTKIGGIGANVLTF. The CDR3 DNA sequence: TGTGCCAGCACTAAAATAGGGGGGATCGGGGCCAACGTCCTGACTTTC.

This clonotype was picked up many times. This rearrangement joins TRBV10-3 to TRBJ2-5; maybe TRBD1 (5 bases). The germline gives CDR1 ENHRY, CDR2 SYGVKD. Trimming took 2 bases from V and 7 from J, leaving 11 bases between them. The CDR3 loop spans 13 amino acids. CDR3 DNA: TGTGCCATCAGTGAGGACAGCCTATGGACCCAGTACTTC. Residues: CAISEDSLWTQYF.

This clonotype was observed many times. The chain is built from TRBV9 and TRBJ2-1, with 16 bases lining up with TRBD2. CDR1 and CDR2 (germline): SGDLS, YYNGEE. The CDR3 totals 16 residues. V trimming: 0 bases; J trimming: 11 bases; junction bases outside the gene matches: 5. CDR3 coding DNA: TGTGCCAGCAGCGTAGTTCCGGGACTAGCGGGAGGGAAGCAGTTCTTC. Translation gives CASSVVPGLAGGKQFF.

This clonotype was counted many times. At one boundary the junction diverges from the germline segment, which might be a read error. The chain recombines TRBV7-7 with TRBJ2-2; D perhaps matches TRBD1 (7 bases). Germline CDR1 reads SSHAT; CDR2 reads FNYEAQ (reference sequence). The CDR3 runs to 14 residues. The CDR3 loop is CASRGTSNTGELFF. The CDR3 DNA sequence: TGTGCTAGCAGGGGGACTTCCAACACCGGGGAGCTGTTTTTT.